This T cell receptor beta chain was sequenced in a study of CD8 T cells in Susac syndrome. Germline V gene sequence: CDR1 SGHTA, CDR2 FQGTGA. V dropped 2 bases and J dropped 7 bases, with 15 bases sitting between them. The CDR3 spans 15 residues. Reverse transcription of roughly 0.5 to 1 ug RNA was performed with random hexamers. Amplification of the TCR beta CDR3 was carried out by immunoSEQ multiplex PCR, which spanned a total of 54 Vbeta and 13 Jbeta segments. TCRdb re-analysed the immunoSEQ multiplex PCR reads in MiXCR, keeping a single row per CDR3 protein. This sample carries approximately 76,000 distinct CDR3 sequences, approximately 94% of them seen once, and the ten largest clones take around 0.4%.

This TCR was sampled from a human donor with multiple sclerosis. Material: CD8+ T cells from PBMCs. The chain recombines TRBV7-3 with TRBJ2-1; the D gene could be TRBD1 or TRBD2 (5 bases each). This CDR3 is CASSLFRGSGNEQFF. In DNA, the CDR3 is TGTGCCAGCAGCTTATTCCGGGGCTCCGGGAATGAGCAGTTCTTC.